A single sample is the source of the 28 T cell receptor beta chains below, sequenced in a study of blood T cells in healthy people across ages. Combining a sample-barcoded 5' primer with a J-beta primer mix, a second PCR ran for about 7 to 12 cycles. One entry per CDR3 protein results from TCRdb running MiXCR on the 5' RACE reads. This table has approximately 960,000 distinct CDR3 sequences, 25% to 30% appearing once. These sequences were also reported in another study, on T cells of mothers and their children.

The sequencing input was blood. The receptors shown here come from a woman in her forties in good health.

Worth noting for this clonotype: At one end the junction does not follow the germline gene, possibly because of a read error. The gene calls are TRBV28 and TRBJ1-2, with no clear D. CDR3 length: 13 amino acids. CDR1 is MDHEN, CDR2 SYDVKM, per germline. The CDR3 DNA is TGTGCCGGCAGTTTGGGCAGTAACGATGGCTACACCTTC. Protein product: CAGSLGSNDGYTF.

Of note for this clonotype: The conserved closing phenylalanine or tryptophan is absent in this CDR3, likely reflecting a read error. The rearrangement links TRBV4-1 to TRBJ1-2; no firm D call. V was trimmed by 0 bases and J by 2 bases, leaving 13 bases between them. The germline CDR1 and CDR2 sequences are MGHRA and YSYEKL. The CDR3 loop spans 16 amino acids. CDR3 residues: CASSQDARAGNYGYTV. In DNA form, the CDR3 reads TGCGCCAGCAGCCAAGATGCCCGAGCGGGGAACTATGGCTACACCGTC.

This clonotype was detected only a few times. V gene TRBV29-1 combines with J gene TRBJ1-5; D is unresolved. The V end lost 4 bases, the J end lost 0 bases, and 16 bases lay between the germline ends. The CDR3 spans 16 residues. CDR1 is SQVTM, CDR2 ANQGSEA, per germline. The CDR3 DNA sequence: TGCAGCGTTGCGAACAGCTCTCGCCATAGCAATCAGCCCCAGCATTTT. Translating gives CSVANSSRHSNQPQHF.

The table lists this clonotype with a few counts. CDR3 coding DNA: TGCAGTGCTATCCCAATTGGCAGCTATGGCTACACCTTC. This encodes CSAIPIGSYGYTF. This rearrangement joins TRBV20-1 to TRBJ1-2; no reliable D call. V was cut by 4 bases and J by 4 bases, with 13 bases left in between. Germline-derived CDR1 and CDR2 are DFQATT and SNEGSKA (reference sequence). The CDR3 is made up of 13 amino acids.

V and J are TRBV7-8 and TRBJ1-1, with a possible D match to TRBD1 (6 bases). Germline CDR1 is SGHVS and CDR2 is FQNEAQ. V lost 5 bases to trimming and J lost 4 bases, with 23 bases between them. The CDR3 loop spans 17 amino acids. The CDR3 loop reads CASSPRPVNRVPTEAFF. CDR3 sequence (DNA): TGTGCCAGCAGCCCCCGCCCCGTAAACAGGGTCCCCACTGAAGCTTTCTTT.

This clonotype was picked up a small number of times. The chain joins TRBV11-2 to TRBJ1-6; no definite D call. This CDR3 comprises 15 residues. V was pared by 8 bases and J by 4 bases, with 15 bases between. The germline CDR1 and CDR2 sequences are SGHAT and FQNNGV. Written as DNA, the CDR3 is TGTGCCAGCCGAAGGACCGCGGGATATAATTCACCCCTCCACTTT. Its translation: CASRRTAGYNSPLHF.

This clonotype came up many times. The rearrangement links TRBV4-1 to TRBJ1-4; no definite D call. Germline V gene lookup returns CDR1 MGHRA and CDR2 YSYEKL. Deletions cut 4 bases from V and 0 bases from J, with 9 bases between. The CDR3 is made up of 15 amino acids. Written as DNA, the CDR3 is TGCGCCAGCAGCCTCGACGGAGCAACTAATGAAAAACTGTTTTTT. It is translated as CASSLDGATNEKLFF.

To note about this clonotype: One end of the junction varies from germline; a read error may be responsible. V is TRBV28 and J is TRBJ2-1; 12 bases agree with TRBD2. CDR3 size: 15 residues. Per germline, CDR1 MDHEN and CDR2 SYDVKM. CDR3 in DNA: TGTGCCAGCAGTCCTAGCGGGGGGGCGTACAATGAGCGGTTCTTC. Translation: CASSPSGGAYNERFF.

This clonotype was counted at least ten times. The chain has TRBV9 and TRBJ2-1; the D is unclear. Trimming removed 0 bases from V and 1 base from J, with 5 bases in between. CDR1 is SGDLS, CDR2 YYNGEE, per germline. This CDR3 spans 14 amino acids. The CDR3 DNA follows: TGTGCCAGCAGCGTAGCTCAGTCCTACAATGAGCAGTTCTTC. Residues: CASSVAQSYNEQFF.

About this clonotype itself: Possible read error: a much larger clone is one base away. In DNA, the CDR3 is TGCAGTGCCGAGGGACAAACGCTCTCCTACAATGAGCAGTACTTC. Translating it yields CSAEGQTLSYNEQYF. This chain joins TRBV20-1 and TRBJ2-1; a possible D gene is TRBD1 (6 bases). The DNA matches TRBJ2-7 better at its end, which makes the J call doubtful. Germline V gene lookup returns CDR1 DFQATT and CDR2 SNEGSKA (reference sequence). The CDR3 totals 15 residues.

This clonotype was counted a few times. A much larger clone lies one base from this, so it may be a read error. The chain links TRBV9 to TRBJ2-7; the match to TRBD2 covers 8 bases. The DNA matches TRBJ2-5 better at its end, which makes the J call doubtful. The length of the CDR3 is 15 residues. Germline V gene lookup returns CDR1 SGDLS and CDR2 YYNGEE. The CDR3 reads CASSVAAGARETQYF. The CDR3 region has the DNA TGTGCCAGCAGCGTTGCAGCGGGGGCACGGGAGACCCAGTACTTC.

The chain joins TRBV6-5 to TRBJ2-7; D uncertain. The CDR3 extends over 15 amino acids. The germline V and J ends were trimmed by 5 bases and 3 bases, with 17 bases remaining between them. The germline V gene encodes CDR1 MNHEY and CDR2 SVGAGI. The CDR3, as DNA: TGTGCCAGCAGTGATAGTCTGGATGGGGTCTACGAGCAGTACTTC. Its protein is CASSDSLDGVYEQYF.

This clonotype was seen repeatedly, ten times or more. The DNA of the CDR3 is TGTGCCAGCAGCTTATCTAGGCAGATATACTATGGCTACACCTTC. Encoded protein: CASSLSRQIYYGYTF. This chain connects TRBV7-2 to TRBJ1-2; D not certain. The V and J ends lost 2 bases and 3 bases respectively, with 13 bases between them. From germline, CDR1 is SGHTA and CDR2 FQGNSA. The CDR3 runs 15 residues.

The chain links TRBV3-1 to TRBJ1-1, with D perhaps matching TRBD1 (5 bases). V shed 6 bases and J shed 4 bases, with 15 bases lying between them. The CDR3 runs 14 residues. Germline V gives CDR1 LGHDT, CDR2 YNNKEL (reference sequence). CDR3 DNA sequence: TGTGCCAGCAGACCCAGGGTCGCGGTCACTGAAGCTTTCTTT. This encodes CASRPRVAVTEAFF.

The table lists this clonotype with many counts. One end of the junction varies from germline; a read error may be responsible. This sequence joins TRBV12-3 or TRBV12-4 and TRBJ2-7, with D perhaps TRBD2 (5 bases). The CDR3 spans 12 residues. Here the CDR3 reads CASSLAPYEQYF. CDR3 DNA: TGTGCCAGCAGCTTAGCGCCCTACGAGCAGTACTTC.

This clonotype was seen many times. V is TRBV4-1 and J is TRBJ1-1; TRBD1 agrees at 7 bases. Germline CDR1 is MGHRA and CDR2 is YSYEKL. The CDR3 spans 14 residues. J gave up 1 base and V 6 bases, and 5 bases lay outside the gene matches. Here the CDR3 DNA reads TGCGCCAGCAGAGGGACAGCGGAGAACACTGAAGCTTTCTTT. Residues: CASRGTAENTEAFF.

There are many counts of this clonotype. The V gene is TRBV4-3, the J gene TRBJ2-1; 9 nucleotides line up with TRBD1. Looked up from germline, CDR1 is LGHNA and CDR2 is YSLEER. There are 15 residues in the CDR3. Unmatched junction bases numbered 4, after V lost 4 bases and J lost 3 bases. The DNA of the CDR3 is TGCGCCAGCAGCCCTACAGGGGGCTTCTACAATGAGCAGTTCTTC. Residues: CASSPTGGFYNEQFF.

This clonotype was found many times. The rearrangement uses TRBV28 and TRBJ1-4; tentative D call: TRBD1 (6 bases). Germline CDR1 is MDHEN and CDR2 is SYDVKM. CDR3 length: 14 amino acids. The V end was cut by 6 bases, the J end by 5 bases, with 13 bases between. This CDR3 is CASSKQGRNEKLFF. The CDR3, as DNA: TGTGCCAGCAGCAAACAGGGAAGGAATGAAAAACTGTTTTTT. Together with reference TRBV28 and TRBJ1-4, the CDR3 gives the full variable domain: DVKVTQSSRYLVKRTGEKVFLECVQDMDHENMFWYRQDPGLGLRLIYFSYDVKMKEKGDIPEGYSVSREKKERFSLILESASTNQTSMYLCASSKQGRNEKLFFGSGTQLSVL.

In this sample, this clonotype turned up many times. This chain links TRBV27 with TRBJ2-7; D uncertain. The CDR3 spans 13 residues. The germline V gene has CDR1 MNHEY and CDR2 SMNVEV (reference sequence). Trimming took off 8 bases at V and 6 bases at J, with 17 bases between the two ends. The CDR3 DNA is TGTGCCAGCCCCGGCGGTTGGGGTACCGAGCAGTACTTC. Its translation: CASPGGWGTEQYF.

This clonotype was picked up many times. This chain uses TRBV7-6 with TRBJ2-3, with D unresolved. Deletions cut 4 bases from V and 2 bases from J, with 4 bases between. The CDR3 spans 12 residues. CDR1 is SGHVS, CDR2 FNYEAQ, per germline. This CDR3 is CASSSHTDTQYF. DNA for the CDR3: TGTGCCAGCAGCTCCCACACAGATACGCAGTATTTT.

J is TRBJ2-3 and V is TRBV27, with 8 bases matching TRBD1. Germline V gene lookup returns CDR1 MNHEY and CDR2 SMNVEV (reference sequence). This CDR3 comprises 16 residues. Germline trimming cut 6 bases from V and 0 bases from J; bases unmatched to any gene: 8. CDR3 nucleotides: TGTGCCAGCAGCATCAGGACAGGGCTTAGCACAGATACGCAGTATTTT. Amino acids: CASSIRTGLSTDTQYF.

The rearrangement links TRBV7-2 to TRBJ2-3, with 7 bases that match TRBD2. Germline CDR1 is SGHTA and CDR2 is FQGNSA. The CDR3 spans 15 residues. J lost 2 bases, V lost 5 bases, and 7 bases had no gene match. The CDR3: CASSQTSLPTDTQYF. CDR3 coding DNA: TGTGCCAGCAGCCAGACTAGCCTCCCCACAGATACGCAGTATTTT.

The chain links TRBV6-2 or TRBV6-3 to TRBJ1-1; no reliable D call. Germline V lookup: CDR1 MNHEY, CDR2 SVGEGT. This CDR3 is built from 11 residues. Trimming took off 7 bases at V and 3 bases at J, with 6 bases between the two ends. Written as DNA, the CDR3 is TGTGCCAGCACTGCGGACACTGAAGCTTTCTTT. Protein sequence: CASTADTEAFF.

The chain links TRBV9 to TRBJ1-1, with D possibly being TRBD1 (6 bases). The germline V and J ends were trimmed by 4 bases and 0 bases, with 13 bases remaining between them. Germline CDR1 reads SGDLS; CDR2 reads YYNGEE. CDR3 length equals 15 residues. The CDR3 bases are TGTGCCAGCAGCAGAACCGGGACACTGAACACTGAAGCTTTCTTT. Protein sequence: CASSRTGTLNTEAFF.

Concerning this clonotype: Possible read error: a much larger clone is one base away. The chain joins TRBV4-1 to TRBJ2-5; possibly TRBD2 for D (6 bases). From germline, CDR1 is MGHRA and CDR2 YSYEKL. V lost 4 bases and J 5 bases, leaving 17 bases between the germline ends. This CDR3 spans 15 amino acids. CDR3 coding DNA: TGCGCCAGCAGCCTATTTAGCGGACTGAAGGAGACCCAGTACTTC. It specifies CASSLFSGLKETQYF.

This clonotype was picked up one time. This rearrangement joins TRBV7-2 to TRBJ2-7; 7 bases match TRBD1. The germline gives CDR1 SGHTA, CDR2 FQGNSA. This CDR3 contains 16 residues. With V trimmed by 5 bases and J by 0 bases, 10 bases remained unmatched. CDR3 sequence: CASSLGSGQISYEQYF. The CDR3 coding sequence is TGTGCCAGCAGCCTAGGATCGGGACAGATCTCCTACGAGCAGTACTTC.

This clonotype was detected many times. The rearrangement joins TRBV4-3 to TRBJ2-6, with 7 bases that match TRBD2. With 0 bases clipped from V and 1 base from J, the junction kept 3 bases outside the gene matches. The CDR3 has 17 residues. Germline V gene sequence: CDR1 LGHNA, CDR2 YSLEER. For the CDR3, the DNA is TGCGCCAGCAGCCAAGATATGGGGGGGTCTGGGGCCAACGTCCTGACTTTC. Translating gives CASSQDMGGSGANVLTF.

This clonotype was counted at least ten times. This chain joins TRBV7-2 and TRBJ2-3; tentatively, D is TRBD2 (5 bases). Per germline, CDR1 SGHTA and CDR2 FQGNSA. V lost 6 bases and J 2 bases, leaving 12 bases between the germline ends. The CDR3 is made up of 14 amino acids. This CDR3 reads CASRDRGYTDTQYF. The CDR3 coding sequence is TGTGCCAGCAGGGACCGGGGTTACACAGATACGCAGTATTTT.